One sample yielded the 14 T cell receptor beta chains listed below, sequenced in a study of identical twins. TCRdb re-called the 5' RACE reads with MiXCR, one entry per CDR3 protein. The table has 250,000 to 350,000 distinct CDR3 sequences, roughly 9% seen once; the top ten hold roughly 6.8%. These data were likewise used in another study, on yellow fever vaccine responses in identical twins.

Material for sequencing was CD8+ T cells sorted from blood. Source of these receptors: a woman aged 18-29 years in good health.

This clonotype turned up a few times. The V gene is TRBV12-3 or TRBV12-4, the J gene TRBJ2-1; D is possibly TRBD1 (5 bases). This CDR3 is 15 amino acids long. The germline V and J ends were trimmed by 6 bases and 3 bases, with 15 bases remaining between them. In DNA form, the CDR3 reads TGTGCCAGCAGCCGGTCCCAGGGCAACTACAATGAGCAGTTCTTC. Its translation is CASSRSQGNYNEQFF.

The rearrangement uses TRBV6-1 and TRBJ2-2; no clear D gene. The CDR3 covers 15 residues. Trimming stripped 6 bases from V and 3 bases from J, with 14 bases between. The germline gives CDR1 MNHNS, CDR2 SASEGT. CDR3 region: CASSINGKYTGELFF. CDR3 DNA: TGTGCCAGCAGCATCAACGGCAAATACACCGGGGAGCTGTTTTTT.

V gene TRBV7-2 combines with J gene TRBJ2-3, with D possibly TRBD2 on 5 matching bases. Germline V gene sequence: CDR1 SGHTA, CDR2 FQGNSA. V was pared by 3 bases and J by 0 bases, with 16 bases between. The CDR3 contains 17 residues. The CDR3 coding sequence is TGTGCCAGCAGCTTCCCCGCCAGCGGAACTAGCACAGATACGCAGTATTTT. Its translation: CASSFPASGTSTDTQYF.

This clonotype came up a few times. The genes are TRBV29-1 and TRBJ2-7; 9 bases are a match to TRBD1. Losses at the gene ends were 7 bases for V and 3 bases for J; bases not matched to a gene: 10. CDR1 and CDR2 from the germline V gene are SQVTM and ANQGSEA. The length of the CDR3 is 14 residues. The CDR3 sequence: CSAQGQGPNYEQYF. For the CDR3, the DNA is TGCAGCGCCCAGGGACAGGGTCCCAACTACGAGCAGTACTTC.

This clonotype was seen a handful of times. The chain joins TRBV30 to TRBJ2-2; D gene ambiguous. From germline, CDR1 is GTSNPN and CDR2 SVGIG (reference sequence). The CDR3 loop spans 14 amino acids. V was cut by 7 bases and J by 1 base, with 13 bases left in between. CDR3 amino acids: CASLARLNTGELFF. For the CDR3, the DNA is TGTGCCTCCCTTGCACGTCTGAACACCGGGGAGCTGTTTTTT.

The table lists this clonotype with many counts. The gene calls are TRBV10-3 and TRBJ1-5, with a tentative D call TRBD1 (5 bases). This CDR3 contains 17 residues. Trimming left V 3 bases short and J 0 bases short, with 15 bases between. Germline CDR1 is ENHRY and CDR2 is SYGVKD. In DNA, the CDR3 is TGTGCCATCAGTGACCCTTTTCTGGGGCTTAGCAATCAGCCCCAGCATTTT. Translation gives CAISDPFLGLSNQPQHF.

The chain is built from TRBV27 and TRBJ2-2; D tentatively reads TRBD1 or TRBD2 (5 bases each). CDR3 size: 16 residues. Germline values: CDR1 MNHEY, CDR2 SMNVEV (reference sequence). Trimming shortened V by 6 bases and J by 8 bases, and 22 bases separated the two germline ends. CDR3 region: CASRSSSGGGWGELFF. The CDR3 region has the DNA TGTGCCAGCAGAAGTAGCAGCGGTGGGGGTTGGGGGGAGCTGTTTTTT.

In its sample, this clonotype was seen a few times. Since no conserved phenylalanine or tryptophan closes the CDR3, a read error is the likely cause. This chain links TRBV5-6 with TRBJ2-7, with 8 nucleotides matching TRBD1. V shed 4 bases and J 0 bases; nucleotides not matched to a gene: 6. Germline-derived CDR1 and CDR2 are SGHDT and YYEEEE. The CDR3 totals 15 residues. The CDR3 sequence: CASSMDGQGSYEQYL. CDR3 nucleotide sequence: TGTGCCAGCAGCATGGATGGACAGGGCTCCTACGAGCAGTACTTA.

This clonotype has more than one count but fewer than ten. Written as DNA, the CDR3 is TGTGCCAGCAGCTTCTCGACTTTTAATGAGCAGTTCTTC. Its protein is CASSFSTFNEQFF. J is TRBJ2-1 and V is TRBV7-2; D ambiguous. The CDR3 is made up of 13 amino acids. The germline gives CDR1 SGHTA, CDR2 FQGNSA. Trimming stripped 3 bases from V and 7 bases from J, with 10 bases between.

This clonotype was seen at least ten times. The rearrangement joins TRBV6-4 to TRBJ2-2, with D maybe TRBD2 (6 bases). Germline CDR1 and CDR2: MRHNA and SNTAGT. The CDR3 length is 15 residues. V lost 0 bases and J lost 2, with 7 bases in between. CDR3 region: CASSDSGGNTGELFF. DNA for the CDR3: TGTGCCAGCAGTGACTCCGGGGGAAACACCGGGGAGCTGTTTTTT.

This rearrangement joins TRBV10-3 to TRBJ1-2; TRBD1 agrees at 9 bases. The V gene's germline CDR1 is ENHRY and CDR2 SYGVKD. CDR3 size: 14 residues. J was trimmed by 7 bases and V by 6 bases; bases with no gene match: 9. The CDR3 loop reads CAISPGQGISGYTF. CDR3 in DNA: TGTGCCATCAGCCCGGGACAGGGTATTAGTGGCTACACCTTC.

The genes are TRBV30 and TRBJ2-2, with D possibly being TRBD2 (5 bases). Per the germline V gene, CDR1 is GTSNPN and CDR2 is SVGIG (reference sequence). CDR3 length: 13 amino acids. Trimming cost V 8 bases and J 6 bases, with 16 bases left between them. CDR3 loop: CAVGGRISGELFF. In nucleotides, the CDR3 is TGTGCCGTCGGTGGGAGAATCTCCGGGGAGCTGTTTTTT.

This clonotype was recorded at least ten times. V gene TRBV10-3 combines with J gene TRBJ2-1; 13 bases agree with TRBD2. Germline V gene data show CDR1 as ENHRY and CDR2 as SYGVKD. The CDR3 has 19 amino acids. V trimming: 5 bases; J trimming: 0 bases; junction bases outside the gene matches: 10. CDR3 region: CAISNPGTSGMSSYNEQFF. The CDR3 DNA is TGTGCCATCAGTAACCCCGGGACTAGCGGGATGAGCTCCTACAATGAGCAGTTCTTC.

This clonotype was seen repeatedly, ten times or more. The chain uses TRBV3-1 and TRBJ2-2; TRBD2 agrees at 13 bases. The CDR3 runs 19 residues. Germline V gene sequence: CDR1 LGHDT, CDR2 YNNKEL (reference sequence). Unmatched junction bases numbered 4, after V lost 0 bases and J lost 0 bases. In DNA, the CDR3 is TGTGCCAGCAGCCAAGAGACTAGCGGGGGGTACGCGAACACCGGGGAGCTGTTTTTT. Translating gives CASSQETSGGYANTGELFF.